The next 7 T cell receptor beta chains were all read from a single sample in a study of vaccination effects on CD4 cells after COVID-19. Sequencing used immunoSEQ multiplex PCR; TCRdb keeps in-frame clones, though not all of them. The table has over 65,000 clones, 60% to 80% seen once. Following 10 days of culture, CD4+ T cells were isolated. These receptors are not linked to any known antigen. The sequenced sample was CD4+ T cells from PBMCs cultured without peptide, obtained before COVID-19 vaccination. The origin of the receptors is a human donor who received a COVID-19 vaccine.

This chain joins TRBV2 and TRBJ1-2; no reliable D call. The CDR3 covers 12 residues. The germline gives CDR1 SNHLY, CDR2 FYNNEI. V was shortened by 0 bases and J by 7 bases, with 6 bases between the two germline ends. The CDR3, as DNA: TGTGCCAGCAGTGAAGCGCGCATTGGCTACACCTTC. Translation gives CASSEARIGYTF.

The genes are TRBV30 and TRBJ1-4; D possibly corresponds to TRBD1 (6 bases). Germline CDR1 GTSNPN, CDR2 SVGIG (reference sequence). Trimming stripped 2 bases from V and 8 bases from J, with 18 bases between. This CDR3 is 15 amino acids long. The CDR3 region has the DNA TGTGCCTGGAGTAAAGGGTGGGGGCTGGGAGAAAAACTGTTTTTT. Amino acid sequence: CAWSKGWGLGEKLFF.

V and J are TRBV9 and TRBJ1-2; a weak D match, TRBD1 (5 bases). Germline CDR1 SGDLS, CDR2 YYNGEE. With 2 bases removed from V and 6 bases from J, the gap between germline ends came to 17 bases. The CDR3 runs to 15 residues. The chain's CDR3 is CASSVPGGGGNGYTF. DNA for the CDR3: TGTGCCAGCAGCGTGCCCGGGGGGGGTGGAAATGGCTACACCTTC.

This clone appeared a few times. CDR3 bases: TGTGCCTGGAGTGAAGGGATTATTAATGAAAAACTGTTTTTT. Translating gives CAWSEGIINEKLFF. This chain links TRBV30 with TRBJ1-4, with D unclear. This CDR3 is 14 amino acids long. CDR1 GTSNPN and CDR2 SVGIG come from the germline V gene (reference sequence). V lost 1 base to trimming and J lost 4 bases, with 10 bases between them.

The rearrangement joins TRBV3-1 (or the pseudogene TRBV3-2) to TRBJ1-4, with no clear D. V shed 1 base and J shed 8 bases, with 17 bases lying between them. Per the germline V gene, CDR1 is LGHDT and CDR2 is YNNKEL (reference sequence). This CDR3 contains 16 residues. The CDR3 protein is CASSQVVLGLAEKLFF. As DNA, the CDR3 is TGTGCCAGCAGCCAAGTCGTTTTAGGGCTGGCGGAAAAACTGTTTTTT.

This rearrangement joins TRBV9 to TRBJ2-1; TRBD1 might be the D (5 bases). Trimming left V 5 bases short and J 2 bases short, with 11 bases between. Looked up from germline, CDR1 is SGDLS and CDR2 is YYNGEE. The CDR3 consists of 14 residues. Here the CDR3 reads CASSGASTYNEQFF. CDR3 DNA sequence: TGTGCCAGCAGTGGGGCTTCCACCTACAATGAGCAGTTCTTC.

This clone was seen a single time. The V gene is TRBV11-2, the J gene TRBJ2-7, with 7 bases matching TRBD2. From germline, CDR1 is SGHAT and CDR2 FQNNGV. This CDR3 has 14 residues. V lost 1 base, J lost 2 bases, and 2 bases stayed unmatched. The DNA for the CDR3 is TGTGCCAGCAGCTTAGGTGGGGGGGCCTACGAGCAGTACGTC. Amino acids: CASSLGGGAYEQYV.